The 27 T cell receptor beta chains in this list originate from one sample, sequenced in a study of shared clonotypes between healthy human individuals. Data came from immunoSEQ multiplex PCR; TCRdb stores just in-frame clones and leaves some out. In the table there are about 1 million clones, about 76% of which are singletons. Sequencing was performed on memory CD4+ T cells sorted from blood. Subset meaning: CD45RA-negative fraction. The receptors here all came from a man between 18 and 35 years old in good health.

The CDR3 sequence: CASGLGEGDTQYF. Written as DNA, the CDR3 is TGTGCCAGCGGGCTAGGTGAGGGAGATACGCAGTATTTT. The chain recombines TRBV6-6 with TRBJ2-3; the D gene is possibly TRBD2 (5 bases). V lost 8 bases, J lost 5 bases, and 14 bases lay in between. Germline assignment: CDR1 MNHNY and CDR2 SVGAGI (reference sequence). The CDR3 totals 13 residues.

This clone has just a few counts. This chain links TRBV6-1 with TRBJ2-1, with 12 bases identical to TRBD1. Germline trimming cut 8 bases from V and 8 bases from J; bases unmatched to any gene: 4. The CDR3 loop spans 13 amino acids. Germline V CDR1 and CDR2: MNHNS, SASEGT. DNA of the CDR3: TGTGCCAGCGTCGGGGACAGGGGGCATGAGCAGTTCTTC. It translates to CASVGDRGHEQFF.

This clone was counted between two and nine times. V is TRBV5-1 and J is TRBJ2-7, with 9 positions matching TRBD1. The CDR3 has 14 residues. The V gene end was trimmed by 2 bases and the J gene end by 5 bases; junction bases not matched to a gene: 5. CDR1 and CDR2 from the germline V gene are SGHRS and YFSETQ. CDR3 nucleotides: TGCGCCAGCAGCTTCGGGACAGGGAAGCACGAGCAGTACTTC. This codes for CASSFGTGKHEQYF.

The CDR3 DNA follows: TGTGCCAGCAGTGAAAAGCGGACAGACTACGAGCAGTACTTC. Its translation: CASSEKRTDYEQYF. V and J are TRBV2 and TRBJ2-7; D possibly corresponds to TRBD1 (6 bases). Germline CDR1 SNHLY, CDR2 FYNNEI. The CDR3 length is 14 residues. Deletions cut 2 bases from V and 3 bases from J, with 11 bases between.

V usage is TRBV11-2 and J usage is TRBJ2-7; TRBD1 matches at 10 bases. Germline CDR1 SGHAT, CDR2 FQNNGV. V lost 5 bases to trimming and J lost 6 bases; unmatched junction nucleotides: 7. The CDR3 loop spans 14 amino acids. CDR3 sequence: CASSEGQGISEQYF. CDR3 sequence (DNA): TGTGCCAGCAGCGAGGGACAGGGGATAAGCGAGCAGTACTTC.

This clone was counted at least ten times. This chain joins TRBV6-1 and TRBJ2-2; D possibly corresponds to TRBD2 (5 bases). There are 14 residues in the CDR3. Germline V lookup: CDR1 MNHNS, CDR2 SASEGT. Trimming left V 1 base short and J 5 bases short, with 8 bases between. CDR3 DNA: TGTGCCAGCAGTGAAGGAAGGGAGACCGGGGAGCTGTTTTTT. It translates to CASSEGRETGELFF.

This chain joins TRBV5-1 and TRBJ2-6, with D maybe TRBD2 (6 bases). Germline V gene data show CDR1 as SGHRS and CDR2 as YFSETQ. The ends were cut back, 3 bases at V and 4 bases at J, with 11 bases in the middle. The CDR3 runs to 15 residues. The CDR3 nucleotides are TGCGCCAGCAGCTCCGGGAGTGCAGGGGCCAACGTCCTGACTTTC. Its translation is CASSSGSAGANVLTF. Looking up the rest from reference TRBV5-1 and TRBJ2-6 gives the full variable domain: KAGVTQTPRYLIKTRGQQVTLSCSPISGHRSVSWYQQTPGQGLQFLFEYFSETQRNKGNFPGRFSGRQFSNSRSEMNVSTLELGDSALYLCASSSGSAGANVLTFGAGSRLTVL.

This clone was detected only once. This chain joins TRBV9 and TRBJ2-5, with TRBD2 matching 14 bases. The V gene end was trimmed by 3 bases and the J gene end by 2 bases; junction bases not matched to a gene: 6. Germline CDR1 SGDLS, CDR2 YYNGEE. This CDR3 has 17 residues. CDR3 in DNA: TGTGCCAGCAGCGAGCGGGGACTAGCGGGGGTTCAAGAGACCCAGTACTTC. Protein product: CASSERGLAGVQETQYF.

The V call is TRBV4-3, the J call TRBJ2-1; 7 bases are shared with TRBD1. In germline, CDR1 is LGHNA, CDR2 YSLEER. V shed 1 base and J 2 bases; nucleotides not matched to a gene: 8. The CDR3 is made up of 17 amino acids. The CDR3 sequence is CASSQGPGQLPYNEQFF. DNA for the CDR3: TGCGCCAGCAGCCAAGGCCCGGGACAGCTACCCTACAATGAGCAGTTCTTC.

The chain carries TRBV30 and TRBJ1-5, with 12 nucleotides matching TRBD1. The germline CDR1 and CDR2 sequences are GTSNPN and SVGIG (reference sequence). J was trimmed by 6 bases and V by 7 bases; bases with no gene match: 7. CDR3 length: 14 amino acids. CDR3 DNA: TGTGCCTTCCAGGGACAGGGGGCCGTTCAGCCCCAGCATTTT. Its protein is CAFQGQGAVQPQHF.

As regards this clone: This sample also contains other DNA sequences that code for the same CDR3. The chain combines TRBV7-8 with TRBJ1-3; possible D gene TRBD1, 6 bases. Germline V gene lookup returns CDR1 SGHVS and CDR2 FQNEAQ. CDR3 length: 15 residues. Trimming removed 5 bases at V and 4 bases at J, with 15 bases between. In nucleotides, the CDR3 is TGTGCCAGCAGCGGAACGCAGGGGAAAGGAAACACCATATATTTT. It is translated as CASSGTQGKGNTIYF.

About this clone itself: A read error is likely here: a far larger clone is one base away. The chain links TRBV5-4 to TRBJ1-1, with D unclear. Germline CDR1 is SGHNT and CDR2 is YYREEE (reference sequence). The CDR3 is made up of 14 amino acids. V lost 0 bases and J lost 0, with 6 bases in between. CDR3: CASSLGQMNTEAFF. The CDR3 region has the DNA TGTGCCAGCAGCTTGGGGCAGATGAACACTGAAGCTTTCTTT.

The chain joins TRBV30 to TRBJ1-3; possible D gene TRBD1, 5 bases. The CDR3 spans 13 residues. With 2 bases removed from V and 4 bases from J, the gap between germline ends came to 9 bases. In germline, CDR1 is GTSNPN, CDR2 SVGIG (reference sequence). CDR3 bases: TGTGCCTGGAGTTCAGGGAAGGGAAACACCATATATTTT. Amino acids: CAWSSGKGNTIYF.

This chain joins TRBV19 and TRBJ2-2; the match to TRBD2 covers 8 bases. The CDR3 has 14 amino acids. Trimming cost V 7 bases and J 5 bases; bases outside gene matches: 6. Looked up from germline, CDR1 is LNHDA and CDR2 is SQIVND (reference sequence). The CDR3 reads CASKYGRGTGELFF. CDR3 DNA sequence: TGTGCCAGTAAATACGGGAGGGGTACCGGGGAGCTGTTTTTT.

CDR3 sequence: CAWRTKGAGTYYGYTF. The CDR3 DNA follows: TGTGCCTGGAGGACAAAAGGGGCAGGGACCTACTATGGCTACACCTTC. The chain has TRBV30 and TRBJ1-2; D is possibly TRBD1 (5 bases). The CDR3 extends over 16 amino acids. Trimming cost V 3 bases and J 3 bases, with 20 bases left between them. CDR1 GTSNPN and CDR2 SVGIG come from the germline V gene (reference sequence).

Details on this clone: With only one base between it and a far larger clone, this is likely a read error. This sequence joins TRBV5-1 and TRBJ1-2; tentatively, D is TRBD1 (5 bases). Germline assignment: CDR1 SGHRS and CDR2 YFSETQ. Trimming removed 0 bases from V and 2 bases from J, with 5 bases in between. This CDR3 region has 13 residues. The CDR3 spells CASSLAGNYGYTF. CDR3 in DNA: TGCGCCAGCAGCTTGGCAGGGAACTATGGCTACACCTTC.

A note on this clone: This may stem from a read error, because a much larger clone lies one nucleotide away. Other DNA sequences in the sample encode the same CDR3. The chain employs TRBV11-2 and TRBJ2-5; D uncertain. Per germline, CDR1 SGHAT and CDR2 FQNNGV. This CDR3 is 13 amino acids long. V lost 1 base and J lost 1, with 4 bases in between. CDR3 in amino acids: CASSLGPQETQYF. CDR3 in DNA: TGTGCCAGCAGCTTAGGGCCCCAAGAGACCCAGTACTTC.

The V gene is TRBV5-1, the J gene TRBJ2-5; 8 nucleotides align to TRBD1. The CDR3 is made up of 16 amino acids. Per the germline V gene, CDR1 is SGHRS and CDR2 is YFSETQ. Trimming removed 1 base from V and 5 bases from J; junction bases left unmatched: 10. CDR3 coding DNA: TGCGCCAGCAGCTTGTCGACAGGGGCGACTTACGAGACCCAGTACTTC. This encodes CASSLSTGATYETQYF.

The chain has TRBV7-8 and TRBJ2-1; the D gene is possibly TRBD2 (5 bases). This CDR3 has 15 residues. Germline V lookup: CDR1 SGHVS, CDR2 FQNEAQ. V lost 2 bases, J lost 7 bases, and 15 bases lay in between. In nucleotides, the CDR3 is TGTGCCAGCAGCTTAAGTGGCGGAGGCGGGAATGAGCAGTTCTTC. This gives the protein CASSLSGGGGNEQFF.

J is TRBJ2-5 and V is TRBV5-4; no definite D call. Germline CDR1 is SGHNT and CDR2 is YYREEE (reference sequence). The CDR3 loop spans 14 amino acids. Trimming removed 0 bases from V and 2 bases from J, with 8 bases in between. Written as DNA, the CDR3 is TGTGCCAGCAGCTTGGGGTCCCAGCAAGAGACCCAGTACTTC. Translating it yields CASSLGSQQETQYF.

This clone was counted ten times or more. The chain links TRBV6-4 to TRBJ1-2; no firm D call. CDR3 length: 15 amino acids. V lost 5 bases, J lost 6 bases, and 19 bases lay in between. The V gene's germline CDR1 is MRHNA and CDR2 SNTAGT. CDR3: CASSSTPTGLNGYTF. For the CDR3, the DNA is TGTGCCAGCAGTTCGACCCCCACTGGGTTGAATGGCTACACCTTC.

In this sample, this clone turned up many times. The chain combines TRBV29-1 with TRBJ1-2; D unresolved. Deletions cut 0 bases from V and 8 bases from J, with 7 bases between. CDR1 and CDR2 from the germline V gene are SQVTM and ANQGSEA. The CDR3 contains 11 residues. The CDR3 bases are TGCAGCGTTGAAGAACTTATAGGCTACACCTTC. It codes for CSVEELIGYTF.

The rearrangement links TRBV11-2 to TRBJ1-1; D might be TRBD1 (5 bases). The CDR3 length is 15 residues. Trimming removed 5 bases from V and 7 bases from J, with 20 bases in between. The V gene's germline CDR1 is SGHAT and CDR2 FQNNGV. The DNA of the CDR3 is TGTGCCAGCAGCAAGACAGCGAGGTGGGTGGGTGAAGCTTTCTTT. It translates to CASSKTARWVGEAFF. The full variable domain, its missing parts supplied by reference TRBV11-2 and TRBJ1-1, is EAGVAQSPRYKIIEKRQSVAFWCNPISGHATLYWYQQILGQGPKLLIQFQNNGVVDDSQLPKDRFSAERLKGVDSTLKIQPAKLEDSAVYLCASSKTARWVGEAFFGQGTRLTVV.

This clone has a handful of counts. V usage is TRBV5-1 and J usage is TRBJ1-1, with 10 nucleotides matching TRBD1. Trimming removed 0 bases from V and 11 bases from J; junction bases left unmatched: 4. This CDR3 has 13 amino acids. The V gene's germline CDR1 is SGHRS and CDR2 YFSETQ. The CDR3 here is CASSLAGQGDAFF. The CDR3 DNA is TGCGCCAGCAGCTTGGCCGGACAGGGGGACGCTTTCTTT.

This clone was counted between two and nine times. V gene TRBV19 combines with J gene TRBJ1-1; TRBD1 is a possible D gene (5 bases). This CDR3 has 15 amino acids. Trimming pared 3 bases from V and 1 base from J, leaving 12 bases between. Germline values: CDR1 LNHDA, CDR2 SQIVND (reference sequence). CDR3 region: CASSMAWGSNTEAFF. The CDR3 region has the DNA TGTGCCAGTAGTATGGCATGGGGGTCGAACACTGAAGCTTTCTTT.

V and J are TRBV18 and TRBJ1-2; D is ambiguous. This CDR3 region has 14 residues. In germline, CDR1 is KGHSH, CDR2 LQKENI. V dropped 0 bases and J dropped 3 bases, with 8 bases sitting between them. The chain's CDR3 is CASSPPGFDYGYTF. In nucleotides, the CDR3 is TGTGCCAGCTCACCACCGGGATTCGACTATGGCTACACCTTC.

V gene TRBV30 combines with J gene TRBJ2-7; 11 nucleotides match TRBD2. Germline CDR1 and CDR2: GTSNPN and SVGIG (reference sequence). Trimming took 5 bases from V and 7 from J; bases not matched to a gene: 7. The CDR3 is made up of 13 amino acids. The CDR3 DNA follows: TGTGCCTGGTATAGCGGGGGGGTAGGGGAGCAGTACTTC. Residues: CAWYSGGVGEQYF.